The entry below describes one T cell receptor (beta chain). This specimen comes from a study of technical replicates of blood from four donors. Sequenced by immunoSEQ multiplex PCR; TCRdb stores in-frame clones only, minus some. The sample lists fewer than 80,000 clones, around 92% occurring once. Per germline, CDR1 SGHRS and CDR2 YFSETQ. The CDR3 is 15 amino acids. Trimming took 0 bases from V and 4 from J; bases not matched to a gene: 2. The origin of this receptor is a human donor in good health. Some clones in this sample may be carry-over from other donors' samples. Material for sequencing was PBMCs. This chain connects TRBV5-1 to TRBJ1-1; 11 nucleotides match TRBD1. CDR3 sequence reads: CASSLAGTGGTEAFF. The CDR3 bases are TGCGCCAGCAGCTTGGCCGGGACAGGGGGCACTGAAGCTTTCTTT.